The 19 T cell receptor beta chains in this list originate from one sample, sequenced in a study of T cells in Graves' hyperthyroidism and ophthalmopathy. TCR beta CDR3 regions were amplified from RNA. TCR CDR3 underwent first-round RT-PCR with the HTBI primer set. TCRdb itself ran the multiplex PCR reads through MiXCR, one entry per CDR3 protein. Of about 640,000 distinct CDR3 sequences listed, around 13% are singletons. Material: blood. These TCRs come from a woman between 50 and 59 years old with Graves' ophthalmopathy.

This clonotype turned up a few times. A much larger clonotype is one base distant, so this may be a read error. The chain has TRBV20-1 and TRBJ2-5, with unresolved D. The CDR3 extends over 16 amino acids. V lost 1 base and J lost 2, with 17 bases in between. The germline CDR1 and CDR2 sequences are DFQATT and SNEGSKA (reference sequence). The CDR3 DNA follows: TGCAGTGCTAGAGGTCTCCAGTTGACCTTACAAGAGACCCAGTACTTC. It codes for CSARGLQLTLQETQYF.

This clonotype has more than one count but fewer than ten. This rearrangement joins TRBV19 to TRBJ2-7; 10 bases match TRBD1. V shed 7 bases and J 3 bases; nucleotides not matched to a gene: 6. CDR1 is LNHDA and CDR2 is SQIVND in the germline V gene (reference sequence). CDR3 size: 14 residues. CDR3 coding DNA: TGTGCCAGTAATATCGGGGACAGGGGCTACGAGCAGTACTTC. It specifies CASNIGDRGYEQYF. Complete variable domain (other parts from reference TRBV19 and TRBJ2-7): DGGITQSPKYLFRKEGQNVTLSCEQNLNHDAMYWYRQDPGQGLRLIYYSQIVNDFQKGDIAEGYSVSREKKESFPLTVTSAQKNPTAFYLCASNIGDRGYEQYFGPGTRLTVT.

The rearrangement links TRBV28 to TRBJ2-1; D gene ambiguous. This CDR3 region has 13 residues. Trimming removed 6 bases at V and 3 bases at J, with 9 bases between. The germline V gene has CDR1 MDHEN and CDR2 SYDVKM. The CDR3 here is CASSTGFYNEQFF. In DNA form, the CDR3 reads TGTGCCAGCAGCACCGGGTTCTACAATGAGCAGTTCTTC.

The chain recombines TRBV4-2 with TRBJ1-5, with D unclear. Trimming took 1 base from V and 0 from J, leaving 10 bases between them. The CDR3 length is 16 residues. Germline lookup yields CDR1 LGHNA and CDR2 YNFKEQ. The CDR3 bases are TGTGCCAGCAGCCAAGGAGGAACTTATAGCAATCAGCCCCAGCATTTT. Residues: CASSQGGTYSNQPQHF.

This clonotype was observed many times. The chain has TRBV6-1 and TRBJ2-5; D possibly corresponds to TRBD2 (5 bases). The CDR3 is 18 amino acids. Germline values: CDR1 MNHNS, CDR2 SASEGT. Trimming stripped 5 bases from V and 1 base from J, with 23 bases between. CDR3 bases: TGTGCCAGCAGTAAAGGCCTTGTTGGGAGCCTACTCCAAGAGACCCAGTACTTC. Its translation is CASSKGLVGSLLQETQYF.

This clonotype came up a few times. This chain connects TRBV5-1 to TRBJ2-1; 8 nucleotides line up with TRBD2. The CDR3 length is 15 residues. The germline CDR1 and CDR2 sequences are SGHRS and YFSETQ. The V segment lost 3 bases and the J segment 6 bases; nucleotides outside the gene matches: 8. This chain's CDR3 is CASSSSGGLANEQFF. CDR3 bases: TGCGCCAGCAGCTCATCGGGGGGGCTGGCCAATGAGCAGTTCTTC.

Many counts were recorded for this clonotype. The chain uses TRBV6-1 and TRBJ2-7, with 8 bases fitting TRBD1. The CDR3 spans 15 residues. Germline values: CDR1 MNHNS, CDR2 SASEGT. J was trimmed by 7 bases and V by 1 base; bases with no gene match: 9. CDR3 loop: CASSEVGTGSGEQYF. As DNA, the CDR3 is TGTGCCAGCAGTGAAGTCGGGACAGGTTCGGGTGAGCAGTACTTC.

This clonotype was seen at least ten times. This chain joins TRBV6-5 and TRBJ1-1; 7 nucleotides match TRBD1. Looked up from germline, CDR1 is MNHEY and CDR2 is SVGAGI. V trimming: 2 bases; J trimming: 0 bases; junction bases outside the gene matches: 18. CDR3 length: 20 amino acids. This CDR3 reads CASSYGGQRGGVLMNTEAFF. The DNA for the CDR3 is TGTGCCAGCAGTTACGGGGGACAGCGGGGAGGGGTGCTTATGAACACTGAAGCTTTCTTT.

V and J are TRBV13 and TRBJ1-6; D gene unclear. The V gene's germline CDR1 is PRHDT and CDR2 FYEKMQ (reference sequence). This CDR3 spans 13 amino acids. V shed 4 bases and J shed 7 bases, with 8 bases lying between them. CDR3 residues: CASSSLGNSPLHF. The CDR3 nucleotides read TGTGCCAGCAGCTCCCTCGGCAATTCACCCCTCCACTTT.

On this clonotype itself: A much larger clonotype is one base distant, so this may be a read error. This chain connects TRBV5-1 to TRBJ2-1; D is possibly TRBD1 (5 bases). The J call is doubtful: the DNA matches TRBJ2-7 better. The germline V gene encodes CDR1 SGHRS and CDR2 YFSETQ. This CDR3 has 15 amino acids. CDR3 in amino acids: CASSLTGPGMNEQYF. Written as DNA, the CDR3 is TGTGCCAGCAGCTTAACTGGCCCAGGGATGAATGAGCAGTACTTC.

This clonotype was seen many times. CDR3 in DNA: TGCGCCAGCAGCTTTGGACTAGCGGGAGAAGGGCAGTTCTTC. Amino acid sequence: CASSFGLAGEGQFF. The chain carries TRBV5-1 and TRBJ2-1; 13 bases fit TRBD2. The CDR3 loop spans 14 amino acids. Germline V gene sequence: CDR1 SGHRS, CDR2 YFSETQ. Trimming removed 2 bases from V and 12 bases from J; junction bases left unmatched: 5.

The rearrangement uses TRBV29-1 and TRBJ1-2; D is undetermined. In germline, CDR1 is SQVTM, CDR2 ANQGSEA. CDR3 length equals 12 residues. V lost 4 bases and J 7 bases, leaving 13 bases between the germline ends. CDR3 sequence (DNA): TGCAGCGTTGCCCTTACTGGATTTGGCTACACCTTC. Residues: CSVALTGFGYTF. The variable domain in full, completed from reference TRBV29-1 and TRBJ1-2, reads SAVISQKPSRDICQRGTSLTIQCQVDSQVTMMFWYRQQPGQSLTLIATANQGSEATYESGFVIDKFPISRPNLTFSTLTVSNMSPEDSSIYLCSVALTGFGYTFGSGTRLTVV.

This clonotype was detected many times. The chain recombines TRBV24-1 with TRBJ2-1; D is undetermined. CDR1 KGHDR and CDR2 SFDVKD come from the germline V gene. Trimming cost V 4 bases and J 0 bases, with 12 bases left between them. There are 16 residues in the CDR3. The CDR3 nucleotides read TGTGCCACCAGTGAGCTTTCTGGGGACTCCTACAATGAGCAGTTCTTC. The encoded protein is CATSELSGDSYNEQFF.

The chain employs TRBV5-1 and TRBJ2-4; D remains unclear. The CDR3 contains 16 residues. V lost 4 bases and J lost 0, with 14 bases in between. Germline V gene lookup returns CDR1 SGHRS and CDR2 YFSETQ. The CDR3 is CASSPDGPLAKNIQYF. In DNA, the CDR3 is TGCGCCAGCAGCCCCGACGGACCGCTAGCCAAAAACATTCAGTACTTC.

This clonotype was found many times. The chain combines TRBV7-2 with TRBJ2-7, with TRBD1 identical over 8 bases. CDR1 SGHTA and CDR2 FQGNSA come from the germline V gene. The V gene end was trimmed by 2 bases and the J gene end by 2 bases; junction bases not matched to a gene: 5. The CDR3 is 15 residues long. The CDR3 coding sequence is TGTGCCAGCAGCTTAAGACGGACAGGGACCTACGAGCAGTACTTC. Residues: CASSLRRTGTYEQYF.

This clonotype was picked up many times. V gene TRBV28 combines with J gene TRBJ2-3, with 8 bases aligning to TRBD2. Germline V lookup: CDR1 MDHEN, CDR2 SYDVKM. This CDR3 comprises 16 residues. J was trimmed by 0 bases and V by 5 bases; bases with no gene match: 7. In DNA form, the CDR3 reads TGTGCCAGCAGTCCCCTCGGGGGGGAAAGCACAGATACGCAGTATTTT. Translating it yields CASSPLGGESTDTQYF. The complete variable domain, with remaining parts taken from reference TRBV28 and TRBJ2-3, reads DVKVTQSSRYLVKRTGEKVFLECVQDMDHENMFWYRQDPGLGLRLIYFSYDVKMKEKGDIPEGYSVSREKKERFSLILESASTNQTSMYLCASSPLGGESTDTQYFGPGTRLTVL.

This clonotype was picked up many times. The chain carries TRBV3-1 and TRBJ2-7, with TRBD2 matching over 9 bases. The germline CDR1 and CDR2 sequences are LGHDT and YNNKEL (reference sequence). This CDR3 is 16 amino acids long. Trimming took 1 base from V and 7 from J; bases not matched to a gene: 11. The CDR3 nucleotides are TGTGCCAGCAGCCAAGTGGCGGGAGGGCCGAGGGGGGAGCAGTACTTC. Its protein is CASSQVAGGPRGEQYF.

This clonotype has a count of ten or more. CDR3 DNA: TGTGCCAGCAGTCGAGGCCACAATGAGCAGTTCTTC. Translating it yields CASSRGHNEQFF. The gene calls are TRBV7-9 and TRBJ2-1; D ambiguous. The CDR3 loop spans 12 amino acids. Germline V gives CDR1 SEHNR, CDR2 FQNEAQ (reference sequence). The V gene lost 6 bases and the J gene lost 5 bases, with 8 bases spanning the gap.

The gene calls are TRBV29-1 and TRBJ1-1; 9 bases are shared with TRBD1. Germline-derived CDR1 and CDR2 are SQVTM and ANQGSEA. CDR3 length: 15 amino acids. Trimming took 0 bases from V and 5 from J; bases not matched to a gene: 7. In DNA, the CDR3 is TGCAGCGTTGAAGATAGACAGGGGGTTGGGACTGAAGCTTTCTTT. Translation gives CSVEDRQGVGTEAFF.